These 25 T cell receptor beta chains were sequenced from one sample in a study of T cell responses to AZD1222 COVID-19 vaccine. The data were produced by immunoSEQ multiplex PCR, yet TCRdb's version contains in-frame clones alone and is incomplete. This sample yields 150,000 to 200,000 clones, of which just over 85% are seen a single time; 11% belongs to the top ten. Specimen: peripheral blood, collected 28 days after the second AZD1222 dose. The receptors come from an adult who received the AZD1222 COVID-19 vaccine.

The J gene is TRBJ2-7, the V gene TRBV13; no definite D call. Trimming took 5 bases from V and 3 from J, leaving 14 bases between them. CDR3 size: 14 residues. Germline CDR1 is PRHDT and CDR2 is FYEKMQ (reference sequence). CDR3 sequence reads: CASSPPRPGYEQYF. DNA for the CDR3: TGTGCCAGCAGCCCCCCCCGACCTGGCTACGAGCAGTACTTC.

This rearrangement joins TRBV7-9 to TRBJ2-6; D remains unclear. CDR3 size: 19 residues. Per germline, CDR1 SEHNR and CDR2 FQNEAQ (reference sequence). V lost 5 bases, J lost 1 base, and 21 bases lay in between. CDR3 nucleotides: TGTGCCAGCAGCCCTATTCGGCGGCAGGACCTTTCTGGGGCCAACGTCCTGACTTTC. It is translated as CASSPIRRQDLSGANVLTF.

This clone was detected only a few times. The J gene is TRBJ2-5, the V gene TRBV3-1 (or the pseudogene TRBV3-2); TRBD2 is a possible D gene (8 bases). Trimming removed 3 bases from V and 0 bases from J, with 23 bases in between. Per germline, CDR1 LGHDT and CDR2 YNNKEL (reference sequence). The CDR3 is 19 amino acids. The chain's CDR3 is CASSQEGAAGGLYQETQYF. CDR3 bases: TGTGCCAGCAGCCAGGAGGGGGCGGCGGGGGGATTGTACCAAGAGACCCAGTACTTC.

This clone was counted once. This chain joins TRBV9 and TRBJ2-7; unclear D gene. The germline V and J ends were trimmed by 0 bases and 0 bases, with 10 bases remaining between them. CDR1 is SGDLS and CDR2 is YYNGEE in the germline V gene. The CDR3 totals 15 residues. CDR3 sequence: CASSVGGTVSYEQYF. The CDR3 region has the DNA TGTGCCAGCAGCGTAGGCGGTACAGTCTCCTACGAGCAGTACTTC.

CDR3 sequence: CASSYAGFDEAFF. CDR3 bases: TGTGCCAGCAGTTATGCAGGGTTCGATGAAGCTTTCTTT. The V and J genes are TRBV6-2 or TRBV6-3 and TRBJ1-1; D may be TRBD1 (5 bases). CDR3 size: 13 residues. CDR1 is MNHEY, CDR2 SVGEGT, per germline. The ends were cut back, 3 bases at V and 7 bases at J, with 12 bases in the middle.

CDR3 protein: CASSIKFRSNEQFF. In DNA, the CDR3 is TGTGCCAGTAGTATAAAATTTAGGTCGAATGAGCAGTTCTTC. The chain carries TRBV19 and TRBJ2-1; no firm D call. Trimming cost V 2 bases and J 7 bases, with 12 bases left between them. Germline CDR1 reads LNHDA; CDR2 reads SQIVND (reference sequence). The CDR3 runs 14 residues.

This clone was counted a few times. This sequence joins TRBV5-4 and TRBJ1-1, with D uncertain. Between the trimmed V and J ends, which lost 0 bases and 4 bases, there was a span of 4 bases. Germline V gene lookup returns CDR1 SGHNT and CDR2 YYREEE (reference sequence). The CDR3 is 12 amino acids. This CDR3 is CASSLESTEAFF. CDR3 coding DNA: TGTGCCAGCAGCTTGGAGTCCACTGAAGCTTTCTTT.

This clone was seen just once. This chain connects TRBV5-1 to TRBJ2-2, with 8 bases matching TRBD2. This CDR3 contains 15 residues. V was clipped by 4 bases and J by 3 bases; unmatched bases: 5. CDR1 SGHRS and CDR2 YFSETQ come from the germline V gene. Written as DNA, the CDR3 is TGCGCCAGCAGCCTCCTCGGGGGGGACACCGGGGAGCTGTTTTTT. Amino acid sequence: CASSLLGGDTGELFF.

The V call is TRBV9, the J call TRBJ2-7; the D is unclear. The CDR3 sequence is 14 residues long. With 0 bases removed from V and 4 bases from J, the gap between germline ends came to 11 bases. Germline V CDR1 and CDR2: SGDLS, YYNGEE. The CDR3, as DNA: TGTGCCAGCAGCGTAGGTGGTTCTCGGTACGAGCAGTACTTC. This codes for CASSVGGSRYEQYF.

The chain recombines TRBV7-2 with TRBJ1-1, with TRBD1 as a possible D gene (6 bases). Germline V gives CDR1 SGHTA, CDR2 FQGNSA. The CDR3 covers 15 residues. The ends were cut back, 3 bases at V and 0 bases at J, with 11 bases in the middle. The CDR3 coding sequence is TGTGCCAGCAGCTTCGGGGGGCCCGTGAACACTGAAGCTTTCTTT. This codes for CASSFGGPVNTEAFF.

The chain is built from TRBV28 and TRBJ2-7; the D is unclear. V shed 5 bases and J shed 6 bases, with 11 bases lying between them. Germline V gene data show CDR1 as MDHEN and CDR2 as SYDVKM. CDR3 length: 12 amino acids. The CDR3 loop is CASSNLVGEQYF. CDR3 bases: TGTGCCAGCAGTAACTTGGTGGGCGAGCAGTACTTC.

In its sample, this clone was seen once. The CDR3: CASSPGTNYEQYF. The CDR3 nucleotides read TGTGCCAGCTCACCTGGGACCAACTACGAGCAGTACTTC. The chain carries TRBV18 and TRBJ2-7; perhaps D is TRBD1 or TRBD2 (5 bases each). The ends were cut back, 3 bases at V and 3 bases at J, with 9 bases in the middle. The CDR3 has 13 amino acids. The V gene's germline CDR1 is KGHSH and CDR2 LQKENI.

The chain recombines TRBV27 with TRBJ2-7; possibly TRBD1 for D (6 bases). CDR3 length equals 15 residues. Germline V gives CDR1 MNHEY, CDR2 SMNVEV (reference sequence). The V end lost 5 bases, the J end lost 3 bases, and 17 bases lay between the germline ends. As DNA, the CDR3 is TGTGCCAGCAGTGCCCAGGGGAATGGCGTCTACGAGCAGTACTTC. This translates into CASSAQGNGVYEQYF.

The chain is built from TRBV19 and TRBJ2-1; tentative D call: TRBD2 (6 bases). In germline, CDR1 is LNHDA, CDR2 SQIVND (reference sequence). V gave up 5 bases and J gave up 6 bases, with 11 bases separating them. CDR3 size: 13 residues. CDR3 loop: CASSSGDSNEQFF. DNA of the CDR3: TGTGCCAGTAGTTCGGGAGACAGCAATGAGCAGTTCTTC.

The genes are TRBV5-1 and TRBJ1-1; 8 bases agree with TRBD1. Germline CDR1 and CDR2: SGHRS and YFSETQ. J was trimmed by 0 bases and V by 4 bases; bases with no gene match: 11. The CDR3 runs to 17 residues. The CDR3 DNA reads as TGCGCCAGCAGCAGAAGCCCAGGGGGCTTCTTGAACACTGAAGCTTTCTTT. Protein sequence: CASSRSPGGFLNTEAFF. Using reference TRBV5-1 and TRBJ1-1 for the parts outside the CDR3, the full variable domain is KAGVTQTPRYLIKTRGQQVTLSCSPISGHRSVSWYQQTPGQGLQFLFEYFSETQRNKGNFPGRFSGRQFSNSRSEMNVSTLELGDSALYLCASSRSPGGFLNTEAFFGQGTRLTVV.

This clone showed up just a few times. The chain combines TRBV9 with TRBJ1-1, with D uncertain. The CDR3 has 15 residues. Germline assignment: CDR1 SGDLS and CDR2 YYNGEE. V lost 0 bases and J 1 base, leaving 10 bases between the germline ends. The chain's CDR3 is CASSVDQAANTEAFF. CDR3 coding DNA: TGTGCCAGCAGCGTAGATCAGGCGGCGAACACTGAAGCTTTCTTT.

The CDR3 DNA reads TGTGCCAGTAGTATGAAGGGTCCCTTGGAAAACACCATATATTTT. Translation gives CASSMKGPLENTIYF. The chain is built from TRBV19 and TRBJ1-3; the D is unclear. The CDR3 contains 15 residues. Germline V gene sequence: CDR1 LNHDA, CDR2 SQIVND (reference sequence). V lost 3 bases, J lost 6 bases, and 15 bases lay in between.

V and J are TRBV5-5 and TRBJ1-4; weak D call: TRBD1 (5 bases). The CDR3 runs 15 residues. The germline V gene has CDR1 SGHKS and CDR2 YYEKEE (reference sequence). Trimming removed 4 bases from V and 7 bases from J, with 17 bases in between. Here the CDR3 DNA reads TGTGCCAGCAGCCCCAGGGTGGGACTTAGTGAAAAACTGTTTTTT. Its translation: CASSPRVGLSEKLFF.

The chain joins TRBV3-1 (or the pseudogene TRBV3-2) to TRBJ1-6; 8 bases match TRBD1. In germline, CDR1 is LGHDT, CDR2 YNNKEL (reference sequence). CDR3 length: 17 amino acids. J lost 4 bases, V lost 3 bases, and 8 bases had no gene match. The CDR3 DNA follows: TGTGCCAGCAGCCAGGTTAACAGGGGGTCGTATAATTCACCCCTCCACTTT. Protein: CASSQVNRGSYNSPLHF.

This clone was counted a single time. The V call is TRBV25-1, the J call TRBJ1-2; possibly TRBD1 for D (6 bases). The CDR3 extends over 14 amino acids. Germline CDR1 reads MGHDK; CDR2 reads SYGVNS. The germline V and J ends were trimmed by 0 bases and 4 bases, with 9 bases remaining between them. The CDR3 loop is CASSEYGGGYGYTF. The CDR3 bases are TGTGCCAGCAGTGAATATGGGGGCGGCTATGGCTACACCTTC.

This chain connects TRBV6-2 or TRBV6-3 to TRBJ1-5, with 7 nucleotides matching TRBD1. V shed 0 bases and J 4 bases; nucleotides not matched to a gene: 3. The CDR3 has 15 amino acids. Germline CDR1 reads MNHEY; CDR2 reads SVGEGT. The CDR3 DNA is TGTGCCAGCAGTTACTCAATGGACAGGAATCAGCCCCAGCATTTT. Residues: CASSYSMDRNQPQHF.

In regard to this clone: The sample contains more than one DNA sequence encoding this CDR3. The rearrangement links TRBV5-1 to TRBJ1-1; D is perhaps TRBD1 (6 bases). Trimming removed 2 bases at V and 1 base at J, with 9 bases between. CDR1 is SGHRS and CDR2 is YFSETQ in the germline V gene. This CDR3 comprises 14 residues. CDR3 residues: CASSLTGANTEAFF. The CDR3 nucleotides read TGCGCCAGCAGCTTAACGGGGGCGAACACTGAAGCTTTCTTT.

The chain uses TRBV6-5 and TRBJ1-1, with D perhaps matching TRBD1 (5 bases). Germline assignment: CDR1 MNHEY and CDR2 SVGAGI. The CDR3 contains 13 residues. V lost 2 bases and J 7 bases, leaving 11 bases between the germline ends. In DNA, the CDR3 is TGTGCCAGCAGTTACGGAAAGGGGTTTGAAGCTTTCTTT. Protein sequence: CASSYGKGFEAFF.

This clone was found a few times. The chain carries TRBV7-8 and TRBJ1-2; the D is unclear. Looked up from germline, CDR1 is SGHVS and CDR2 is FQNEAQ. Trimming stripped 5 bases from V and 4 bases from J, with 11 bases between. The CDR3 covers 13 residues. CDR3 loop: CASSPERAYGYTF. The CDR3 nucleotides read TGTGCCAGCAGCCCCGAAAGGGCCTATGGCTACACCTTC.

The V call is TRBV3-1 (or the pseudogene TRBV3-2), the J call TRBJ1-5; 8 bases fit TRBD1. The CDR3 sequence is 17 residues long. V shed 4 bases, J shed 0 bases, and the junction held 8 bases outside the gene matches. CDR1 LGHDT and CDR2 YNNKEL come from the germline V gene (reference sequence). The CDR3 DNA sequence: TGTGCCAGCAGCCGCCCGGGACAGGTAAATAGCAATCAGCCCCAGCATTTT. This codes for CASSRPGQVNSNQPQHF.